Listed below are T cell receptor beta chains from one sample, sequenced in a study of spatial heterogeneity in lung cancer. TCRdb passed the 5' RACE reads through MiXCR, listing each CDR3 protein once. This sample has about 15,000 distinct CDR3 sequences; 7.5% to 8.5% occur once, and the top ten carry around 30%. Sequenced material: PBMCs, taken at surgery. These TCRs come from a female donor with early-stage non-small cell lung cancer. CDR3s include the opening cysteine and the closing phenylalanine or tryptophan. The order of the fields is clone size, D gene, V gene, J gene, CDR3 protein, CDR3 DNA. D genes are given only for firm matches. Clone size, where shown, is once, few, many, or a class for clones that have expanded.

many	.	TRBV18	TRBJ1-2	CASSPEALRGYTF	TGTGCCAGCTCACCAGAAGCCCTCCGTGGCTACACCTTC
many	.	TRBV29-1	TRBJ1-2	CSVEDGVLLNYGYTF	TGCAGCGTTGAAGATGGGGTACTTTTAAACTATGGCTACACCTTC
many	TRBD1	TRBV6-6	TRBJ1-6	CASSPGQGASPLHF	TGTGCCAGCAGCCCGGGACAGGGAGCTTCACCCCTCCACTTT
many	.	TRBV27	TRBJ1-6	CASSLTDPFGSPLHF	TGTGCCAGCAGTTTGACGGACCCCTTTGGTTCACCCCTCCACTTT
many	TRBD1	TRBV29-1	TRBJ1-1	CSGSGQGITEAFF	TGCAGCGGGTCGGGACAGGGTATCACTGAAGCTTTCTTT
many	.	TRBV10-2	TRBJ1-1	CASSERFKGNTEAFF	TGCGCCAGCAGTGAGAGGTTTAAGGGGAACACTGAAGCTTTCTTT
many	TRBD1	TRBV19	TRBJ1-4	CASRPGQGANEKLFF	TGTGCCAGTCGACCGGGACAGGGAGCTAATGAAAAACTGTTTTTT
many	.	TRBV24-1	TRBJ2-7	CATSDSRAWEQYF	TGTGCCACCAGTGATTCGCGGGCCTGGGAGCAGTACTTC
.	.	TRBV11-3	TRBJ2-5	CASSLSPHAEETQYF	TGTGCCAGCAGCTTATCCCCACATGCCGAAGAGACCCAGTACTTC
.	.	TRBV28	TRBJ2-3	CARRRGASDTQYF	TGTGCCAGGCGTCGAGGGGCTTCAGATACGCAGTATTTT
many	.	TRBV10-3	TRBJ1-2	CAISEARDGYTF	TGTGCCATCAGTGAGGCCAGGGACGGCTACACCTTC
medium-sized	TRBD1	TRBV7-2	TRBJ1-1	CASSPRQGARGATEAFF	TGTGCCAGCAGTCCGAGACAGGGGGCGAGAGGGGCCACTGAAGCTTTCTTT
many	.	TRBV12-3/TRBV12-4	TRBJ1-3	CAAPIEGSGNTIYF	TGTGCCGCTCCAATCGAAGGGTCTGGAAACACCATATATTTT
many	.	TRBV7-9	TRBJ2-3	CASSPTPITDTQYF	TGTGCCAGCAGCCCGACTCCGATCACAGATACGCAGTATTTT
many	.	TRBV29-1	TRBJ2-7	CSVEDLVREYEQYF	TGCAGCGTTGAAGATCTCGTCAGGGAATACGAGCAGTACTTC
many	.	TRBV14	TRBJ2-5	CASSPTWGGETQYF	TGTGCCAGCAGTCCCACCTGGGGAGGCGAGACCCAGTACTTC
many	.	TRBV20-1	TRBJ1-5	CSASGGNQPQHF	TGCAGTGCTAGTGGAGGGAATCAGCCCCAGCATTTT
.	TRBD2	TRBV7-2	TRBJ2-1	CASSPLAATSYNEQFF	TGTGCCAGCAGCCCTCTAGCGGCTACCTCCTACAATGAGCAGTTCTTC
many	.	TRBV6-5	TRBJ2-7	CASSSLRTRLDDEQYF	TGTGCCAGCAGCTCCCTGAGAACGAGGTTGGATGACGAGCAGTACTTC
many	.	TRBV20-1	TRBJ2-5	CSARGTVQETQYF	TGCAGTGCTAGAGGGACAGTCCAAGAGACCCAGTACTTC
many	TRBD1	TRBV29-1	TRBJ1-1	CSVGGQGINTEAFF	TGCAGCGTTGGCGGACAGGGGATAAACACTGAAGCTTTCTTT
.	TRBD2	TRBV20-1	TRBJ2-4	CSARRQRGGRGKNIQYF	TGCAGTGCTAGACGCCAGCGGGGGGGCAGGGGCAAAAACATTCAGTACTTC
.	.	TRBV27	TRBJ1-3	CASSLSGQSSGNTIYF	TGTGCCAGCAGTTTATCGGGACAAAGCTCTGGAAACACCATATATTTT
many	.	TRBV5-1	TRBJ1-1	CASSLDGRAGAEAFF	TGCGCCAGCAGCTTGGATGGCAGGGCGGGCGCTGAAGCTTTCTTT
many	.	TRBV29-1	TRBJ1-1	CSVVGNTEAFF	TGCAGCGTTGTAGGGAACACTGAAGCTTTCTTT
.	.	TRBV28	TRBJ1-4	CASRMVHSNEKLFF	TGTGCCAGCAGAATGGTACACTCTAATGAAAAACTGTTTTTT
many	.	TRBV19	TRBJ2-1	CATLDWYNEQFF	TGTGCCACCTTAGACTGGTATAATGAGCAGTTCTTC
many	TRBD1	TRBV28	TRBJ2-7	CASTKTGGYEQYF	TGTGCCAGCACGAAGACAGGGGGCTACGAGCAGTACTTC
many	TRBD1	TRBV27	TRBJ1-2	CASSPTDRGRDGYTF	TGTGCCAGCAGTCCCACGGACAGGGGGAGGGATGGCTACACCTTC
.	.	TRBV4-3	TRBJ1-4	CASSQDRGYSEKLFF	TGCGCCAGCAGCCAAGATCGGGGCTATTCCGAAAAACTGTTTTTT
many	TRBD2	TRBV4-3	TRBJ2-2	CASSQDIAGGDTGELFF	TGCGCCAGCAGCCAGGATATAGCGGGGGGGGACACCGGGGAGCTGTTTTTT
many	.	TRBV19	TRBJ2-3	CATARDGQESDTQYF	TGTGCCACGGCGCGGGACGGGCAGGAGTCAGATACGCAGTATTTT
many	TRBD1	TRBV28	TRBJ1-2	CASSLLQGGYTF	TGTGCCAGCAGTTTATTACAGGGGGGCTACACCTTC
.	.	TRBV2	TRBJ1-5	CASSDGLQVHNQPQHF	TGTGCCAGCAGTGACGGACTACAGGTGCACAATCAGCCCCAGCATTTT
many	TRBD1	TRBV12-3/TRBV12-4	TRBJ2-2	CASSFNRGNTGELFF	TGTGCCAGCAGTTTCAACAGGGGGAACACCGGGGAGCTGTTTTTT
few	.	TRBV12-3/TRBV12-4	TRBJ2-7	CASSPTPSHPGFF	TGTGCCAGCAGTCCCACCCCTTCTCACCCAGGGTTCTTC
many	.	TRBV7-9	TRBJ1-3	CASVLGGNTIYF	TGTGCCAGCGTGTTGGGCGGAAACACCATATATTTT
many	.	TRBV29-1	TRBJ2-1	CSVDIGTGLSSYNEQFF	TGCAGCGTTGACATAGGTACAGGGCTAAGCTCCTACAATGAGCAGTTCTTC
few	TRBD1	TRBV4-2	TRBJ1-2	CASSQDFWTGNYGYTF	TGTGCCAGCAGCCAAGATTTTTGGACAGGGAACTATGGCTACACCTTC
.	.	TRBV28	TRBJ1-6	CASGWVNNSPLHF	TGTGCCAGCGGGTGGGTCAACAATTCACCCCTCCACTTT
.	TRBD1	TRBV29-1	TRBJ1-1	CSVQGQRGTEAFF	TGCAGCGTCCAGGGACAGCGGGGGACTGAAGCTTTCTTT
.	.	TRBV4-3	TRBJ2-1	CASSFFESSYNEQFF	TGCGCCAGCAGCTTTTTTGAGAGTTCCTACAATGAGCAGTTCTTC
many	TRBD2	TRBV18	TRBJ2-1	CASSPLAGGADEQFF	TGTGCCAGCTCACCACTAGCGGGAGGTGCGGATGAGCAGTTCTTC
many	.	TRBV7-2	TRBJ2-3	CASTLGMDTQYF	TGTGCCAGCACCTTGGGTATGGATACGCAGTATTTT
few	TRBD2	TRBV12-3/TRBV12-4	TRBJ2-1	CASSFPRLAGGISRSYNEQFF	TGTGCCAGCAGTTTCCCCCGACTAGCGGGAGGAATATCTAGGTCCTACAATGAGCAGTTCTTC
many	.	TRBV20-1	TRBJ1-5	CSARPTGRGQDQPQHF	TGCAGTGCTAGACCCACGGGGCGGGGGCAAGACCAGCCCCAGCATTTT
few	.	TRBV28	TRBJ2-7	CASSLMALRYEQYF	TGTGCCAGCAGTTTGATGGCCTTACGGTACGAGCAGTACTTC
medium-sized	TRBD2	TRBV7-2	TRBJ2-7	CASSSGLAGIYEQYF	TGTGCCAGCAGCTCGGGACTAGCGGGGATCTACGAGCAGTACTTC
many	TRBD2	TRBV12-3/TRBV12-4	TRBJ2-5	CASRGLAGTQYF	TGTGCCAGCAGGGGACTAGCGGGAACCCAGTACTTC
many	TRBD1	TRBV7-9	TRBJ1-4	CASSSPGQGLEKLFF	TGTGCCAGCAGTTCCCCGGGACAGGGGCTCGAAAAACTGTTTTTT